Sequencing of this T cell receptor (beta chain) was carried out in a study of shared clonotypes between healthy human individuals. The wider study: Three plates were used per donor for CD4 naive, three for CD4 memory, two for CD8 naive and one for CD8 memory.

This table comes from immunoSEQ multiplex PCR, and its TCRdb copy is limited to in-frame clones, with some not included. This sample has about 1.4 million clones; around 97% occur once, and the top ten carry 0.95% to 1.5%. This CDR3 contains 15 residues. Trimming removed 3 bases from V and 2 bases from J, with 13 bases in between. Germline CDR1 is SGDLS and CDR2 is YYNGEE. This clonotype was sampled from a man aged 25-45 years in good health. Sample: naive CD4+ T cells sorted from blood. The sample's subset: CD45RA+ positively selected. The chain is built from TRBV9 and TRBJ2-3; D ambiguous. In DNA form, the CDR3 reads TGTGCCAGCAGCGCCGCCCCAATTTTCACAGATACGCAGTATTTT. It codes for CASSAAPIFTDTQYF.